These 8 T cell receptor beta chains were all obtained from the same sample, sequenced in a study of T-cell memory formation after mild COVID-19. TCRdb reprocessed the 5' RACE reads with MiXCR, giving one entry per CDR3 protein. The sample holds a few hundred thousand distinct CDR3 sequences; about 17% are singletons and the top ten take around a fifth. The sample taken for sequencing was PBMCs or a T cell subset sorted from them (not recorded which). The receptors come from a man aged 18 to 29 who had mild COVID-19 (a few samples of this study predate the infection). Cell type and time point are not known.

There are a few counts of this clonotype. This chain uses TRBV9 with TRBJ1-4; TRBD1 matches 12 bases. The CDR3 is 20 amino acids. V lost 4 bases and J lost 1; bases outside the gene matches: 14. CDR1 SGDLS and CDR2 YYNGEE come from the germline V gene. DNA for the CDR3: TGTGCCAGCAGCCCCACGTCCGGGACAGGGGGCCTGAGAACTAATGAAAAACTGTTTTTT. It is translated as CASSPTSGTGGLRTNEKLFF.

This clonotype was detected a few times. This chain connects TRBV7-2 to TRBJ1-1; TRBD1 aligns across 8 bases. Germline V gene sequence: CDR1 SGHTA, CDR2 FQGNSA. There are 14 residues in the CDR3. The J segment lost 7 bases and the V segment lost 5 bases, leaving 9 bases of the junction unmatched. CDR3 DNA: TGTGCCAGCAGCCAATACCAGGGGACAGGTGAAGCTTTCTTT. As protein: CASSQYQGTGEAFF.

This clonotype was picked up a small number of times. The chain carries TRBV25-1 and TRBJ1-2, with D unresolved. From germline, CDR1 is MGHDK and CDR2 SYGVNS. With 6 bases removed from V and 4 bases from J, the gap between germline ends came to 9 bases. CDR3 size: 12 residues. The CDR3 spells CASREGFYGYTF. CDR3 nucleotides: TGTGCCAGCAGGGAGGGCTTCTATGGCTACACCTTC.

This clonotype was counted a few times. The chain carries TRBV25-1 and TRBJ2-1, with a weak D call TRBD1 (5 bases). Between the trimmed V and J ends, which lost 6 bases and 10 bases, there was a span of 10 bases. CDR1 is MGHDK and CDR2 is SYGVNS in the germline V gene. This CDR3 has 11 residues. CDR3 sequence reads: CASRHNREQFF. The CDR3 DNA reads TGTGCCAGCAGACACAACAGGGAGCAGTTCTTC. The full variable domain, its missing parts supplied by reference TRBV25-1 and TRBJ2-1, is EADIYQTPRYLVIGTGKKITLECSQTMGHDKMYWYQQDPGMELHLIHYSYGVNSTEKGDLSSESTVSRIRTEHFPLTLESARPSHTSQYLCASRHNREQFFGPGTRLTVL.

The V call is TRBV15, the J call TRBJ1-1; D remains unclear. Between the trimmed V and J ends, which lost 1 base and 4 bases, there was a span of 4 bases. This CDR3 is 12 amino acids long. Germline assignment: CDR1 LNHNV and CDR2 YYDKDF (reference sequence). CDR3 sequence: CATSRVGTEAFF. DNA for the CDR3: TGTGCCACCAGCAGAGTTGGCACTGAAGCTTTCTTT.

This clonotype was detected only a few times. V and J are TRBV3-1 and TRBJ1-5; D is ambiguous. CDR1 and CDR2 from the germline V gene are LGHDT and YNNKEL (reference sequence). V lost 1 base to trimming and J lost 10 bases, with 11 bases between them. CDR3 length: 13 amino acids. The CDR3 bases are TGTGCCAGCAGCCAAGGTACACCCCAACCCCAGCATTTT. Protein sequence: CASSQGTPQPQHF.

This clonotype has a handful of counts. CDR3 in amino acids: CASSKTQTGRTGELFF. CDR3 sequence (DNA): TGTGCCAGCAGCAAAACCCAGACAGGGAGAACCGGGGAGCTGTTTTTT. The chain uses TRBV28 and TRBJ2-2; 7 bases fit TRBD1. Trimming cost V 6 bases and J 5 bases; bases outside gene matches: 12. The CDR3 is made up of 16 amino acids. Germline lookup yields CDR1 MDHEN and CDR2 SYDVKM.

This clonotype was observed at least ten times. The chain has TRBV5-1 and TRBJ2-5, with D possibly matching TRBD2 (6 bases). V gave up 6 bases and J gave up 5 bases, with 14 bases separating them. The CDR3 runs 13 residues. Germline lookup yields CDR1 SGHRS and CDR2 YFSETQ. The CDR3 DNA reads TGCGCCAGCAAGGACGGCGGGGTGGAGACCCAGTACTTC. Residues: CASKDGGVETQYF.